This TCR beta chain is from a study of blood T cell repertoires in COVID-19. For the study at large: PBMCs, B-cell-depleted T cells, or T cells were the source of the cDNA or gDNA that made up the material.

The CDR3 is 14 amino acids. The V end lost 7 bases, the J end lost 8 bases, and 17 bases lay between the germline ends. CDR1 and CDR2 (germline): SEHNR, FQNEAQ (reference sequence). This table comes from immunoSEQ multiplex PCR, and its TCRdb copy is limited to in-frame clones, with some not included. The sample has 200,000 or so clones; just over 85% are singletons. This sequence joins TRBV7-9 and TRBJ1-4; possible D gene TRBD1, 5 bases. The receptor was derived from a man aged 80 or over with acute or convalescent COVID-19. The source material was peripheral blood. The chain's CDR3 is CASNLGGSREKLFF. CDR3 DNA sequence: TGTGCCAGCAACCTCGGGGGATCGCGGGAAAAACTGTTTTTT.